The clone carrying this T cell receptor beta chain turned up a few times. Antigen unknown. These data come from a study of post-analysis software for immune sequencing data. Study observations and caveats: Controls' normalized Chao1 diversity significantly exceeded that of multiple sclerosis patients. Samples prepared in the same batch strongly co-clustered by F measure. Controls had lower frequencies than patients of about 5 TRBV segments, which included TRBV5-6, TRBV5-1 and TRBV20-1.

Tagging with unique molecular identifiers was a feature of the TCR beta cDNA libraries. T cells numbering roughly 0.9 to 10 million yielded cDNA molecules that totaled roughly 500,000. TCRdb independently ran MiXCR on the PCR reads; one entry per CDR3 protein. The repertoire consists of some 260,000 distinct CDR3 sequences, with 30% to 45% occurring once and the leading ten covering 4% to 6%. Germline CDR1 is DFQATT and CDR2 is SNEGSKA (reference sequence). With 3 bases clipped from V and 6 bases from J, the junction kept 7 bases outside the gene matches. The CDR3 covers 14 residues. This receptor was identified in a girl under 18 with multiple sclerosis. Specimen: blood. The genes are TRBV20-1 and TRBJ2-2, with 7 nucleotides matching TRBD1. The CDR3 sequence is CSASYDRDAGELFF. CDR3 nucleotide sequence: TGCAGTGCTAGCTACGACAGGGACGCCGGGGAGCTGTTTTTT.